Below are 24 T cell receptor beta chains sequenced from a single sample in a study of post-analysis software for immune sequencing data. Antigen specificity for these receptors is unknown. TCR beta cDNA libraries had unique molecular identifiers. TCRdb called the PCR reads again in MiXCR, with one record for every CDR3 protein. The data show a few hundred thousand distinct CDR3 sequences, 30% to 40% seen once. Study-wide results and caveats: Among 5 or 6 TRBV segments more frequent in patients than controls were TRBV5-6, TRBV5-1 and TRBV20-1.

The sequencing sample was made of blood. Every receptor here comes from a girl younger than 18 with multiple sclerosis.

The V gene is TRBV20-1, the J gene TRBJ1-6; D unclear. Deletions cut 5 bases from V and 8 bases from J, with 16 bases between. The CDR3 length is 14 residues. The germline V gene encodes CDR1 DFQATT and CDR2 SNEGSKA (reference sequence). The CDR3 DNA reads TGCAGTGCTTCGGAGTATCGGGGAGATTCACCCCTCCACTTT. Translating gives CSASEYRGDSPLHF.

This clonotype was observed a few times. V gene TRBV12-3 or TRBV12-4 combines with J gene TRBJ2-7, with D tentatively TRBD1 (6 bases). This CDR3 has 12 residues. Between the trimmed V and J ends, which lost 7 bases and 6 bases, there was a span of 13 bases. The CDR3 DNA follows: TGTGCCAGCAATCAGGTGGGGGCCGAGCAGTACTTC. It encodes CASNQVGAEQYF.

The chain joins TRBV7-3 to TRBJ2-6; no clear D. This CDR3 region has 15 residues. Germline CDR1 SGHTA, CDR2 FQGTGA. The V and J ends lost 1 base and 2 bases respectively, with 6 bases between them. CDR3 in DNA: TGTGCCAGCAGCTTAATTGGGACTGGGGCCAACGTCCTGACTTTC. Its protein is CASSLIGTGANVLTF.

The sample holds a few counts of this clonotype. The DNA for the CDR3 is TGTGCCAGCAGCTTGGAGGGACAGTACGAGCAGTACTTC. Its protein product is CASSLEGQYEQYF. The chain uses TRBV5-5 and TRBJ2-7; 7 nucleotides line up with TRBD1. The germline V gene has CDR1 SGHKS and CDR2 YYEKEE (reference sequence). This CDR3 spans 13 amino acids. After removal of 0 bases from V and 4 bases from J, the junction contained 1 base not matched to a gene.

The rearrangement links TRBV12-3 or TRBV12-4 to TRBJ1-3; D may be TRBD1 (5 bases). The CDR3 is 18 residues long. With 6 bases removed from V and 0 bases from J, the gap between germline ends came to 21 bases. CDR3 in amino acids: CASSILTGTWGSGNTIYF. CDR3 bases: TGTGCCAGCAGCATACTAACCGGGACGTGGGGCTCTGGAAACACCATATATTTT.

The V call is TRBV20-1, the J call TRBJ2-1; 7 nucleotides match TRBD2. Germline-derived CDR1 and CDR2 are DFQATT and SNEGSKA (reference sequence). The CDR3 runs to 15 residues. Trimming cost V 3 bases and J 7 bases; bases outside gene matches: 12. The CDR3, as DNA: TGCAGTGCTAGGGCTAGCGGACCGGGTGTGAATGAGCAGTTCTTC. Protein: CSARASGPGVNEQFF.

V gene TRBV4-1 combines with J gene TRBJ2-1; 9 bases align to TRBD1. The CDR3 loop spans 22 amino acids. CDR1 MGHRA and CDR2 YSYEKL come from the germline V gene. J lost 0 bases, V lost 0 bases, and 18 bases had no gene match. CDR3 residues: CASSQDLPGTGTNLSSYNEQFF. In nucleotides, the CDR3 is TGCGCCAGCAGCCAAGATCTGCCCGGGACAGGGACCAACCTTAGCTCCTACAATGAGCAGTTCTTC.

This clonotype was seen only a few times. The chain combines TRBV6-1 with TRBJ2-7; D is unresolved. The ends were cut back, 2 bases at V and 0 bases at J, with 8 bases in the middle. Germline V gene lookup returns CDR1 MNHNS and CDR2 SASEGT. There are 14 residues in the CDR3. The CDR3 reads CASSENPVSYEQYF. CDR3 in DNA: TGTGCCAGCAGTGAAAACCCGGTCTCCTACGAGCAGTACTTC.

The chain links TRBV5-1 to TRBJ2-5; D is unresolved. Trimming took off 0 bases at V and 0 bases at J, with 6 bases between the two ends. Germline assignment: CDR1 SGHRS and CDR2 YFSETQ. The CDR3 spans 14 residues. The CDR3 reads CASSLATDQETQYF. CDR3 nucleotide sequence: TGCGCCAGCAGCTTGGCCACAGACCAAGAGACCCAGTACTTC.

The chain carries TRBV27 and TRBJ1-2; no firm D call. Trimming took off 6 bases at V and 0 bases at J, with 11 bases between the two ends. Germline values: CDR1 MNHEY, CDR2 SMNVEV (reference sequence). This CDR3 is 14 amino acids long. The CDR3 nucleotides are TGTGCCAGCAGCCTTTTGCAGCCTAACTATGGCTACACCTTC. Its protein product is CASSLLQPNYGYTF.

This clonotype occurred a few times. The V call is TRBV9, the J call TRBJ2-1; tentatively, D is TRBD2 (6 bases). The ends were cut back, 0 bases at V and 13 bases at J, with 29 bases in the middle. CDR1 is SGDLS, CDR2 YYNGEE, per germline. This CDR3 contains 18 residues. Here the CDR3 DNA reads TGTGCCAGCAGCGTAGTAAGTGGGACTGGGCTCAACCTTGCCGAACAGTTCTTC. Its translation is CASSVVSGTGLNLAEQFF.

This clonotype was recorded many times. The V call is TRBV25-1, the J call TRBJ2-3; D tentatively reads TRBD1 or TRBD2 (6 bases each). The germline V gene has CDR1 MGHDK and CDR2 SYGVNS. Trimming took 7 bases from V and 3 from J, leaving 11 bases between them. The CDR3 runs to 13 residues. The CDR3 loop reads CASTLGGTDTQYF. As DNA, the CDR3 is TGTGCCAGCACATTAGGGGGGACAGATACGCAGTATTTT. Full variable domain (rest looked up from reference TRBV25-1 and TRBJ2-3): EADIYQTPRYLVIGTGKKITLECSQTMGHDKMYWYQQDPGMELHLIHYSYGVNSTEKGDLSSESTVSRIRTEHFPLTLESARPSHTSQYLCASTLGGTDTQYFGPGTRLTVL.

The chain is built from TRBV7-2 and TRBJ1-4; the D is unclear. Between the trimmed V and J ends, which lost 5 bases and 4 bases, there was a span of 11 bases. CDR1 SGHTA and CDR2 FQGNSA come from the germline V gene. The CDR3 runs to 14 residues. This CDR3 is CASSLGWSNEKLFF. The CDR3 nucleotides are TGTGCCAGCAGCCTAGGGTGGAGTAATGAAAAACTGTTTTTT.

This clonotype was picked up many times. The chain joins TRBV6-5 to TRBJ2-1, with unresolved D. The CDR3 runs to 12 residues. V shed 6 bases and J shed 5 bases, with 8 bases lying between them. CDR1 and CDR2 (germline): MNHEY, SVGAGI. CDR3 nucleotides: TGTGCCAGCAGCTCATACGACAATGAGCAGTTCTTC. This gives the protein CASSSYDNEQFF.

This chain links TRBV25-1 with TRBJ2-1; 7 nucleotides align to TRBD1. The CDR3 consists of 14 residues. The V gene end was trimmed by 10 bases and the J gene end by 1 base; junction bases not matched to a gene: 7. Germline CDR1 is MGHDK and CDR2 is SYGVNS. CDR3 amino acids: CATDRDQSYNEQFF. The DNA of the CDR3 is TGTGCCACCGACAGGGACCAATCCTACAATGAGCAGTTCTTC. Variable domain in full (rest from reference TRBV25-1 and TRBJ2-1): EADIYQTPRYLVIGTGKKITLECSQTMGHDKMYWYQQDPGMELHLIHYSYGVNSTEKGDLSSESTVSRIRTEHFPLTLESARPSHTSQYLCATDRDQSYNEQFFGPGTRLTVL.

The count of this clonotype is one. This chain links TRBV5-6 with TRBJ2-7, with D tentatively TRBD2 (5 bases). The tail of the sequence fits TRBJ2-5 better, so the J call may be wrong. CDR3 length: 14 residues. The germline V gene has CDR1 SGHDT and CDR2 YYEEEE. This CDR3 is CASSLPGSGETQYF. DNA for the CDR3: TGTGCCAGCAGCTTGCCTGGGAGTGGCGAGACCCAGTACTTC.

The rearrangement joins TRBV5-1 to TRBJ1-2; 9 positions agree with TRBD1. Germline-derived CDR1 and CDR2 are SGHRS and YFSETQ. This CDR3 is 14 amino acids long. V lost 0 bases, J lost 10 bases, and 7 bases stayed unmatched. CDR3 DNA: TGCGCCAGCAGCTTGGTATCGGGACAGGGAGACTACACCTTC. Translated, it gives CASSLVSGQGDYTF.

At least ten counts were recorded for this clonotype. This rearrangement joins TRBV7-9 to TRBJ2-1; 9 positions match TRBD1. The germline V gene encodes CDR1 SEHNR and CDR2 FQNEAQ (reference sequence). This CDR3 contains 15 residues. Losses at the gene ends were 5 bases for V and 5 bases for J; bases not matched to a gene: 7. The DNA of the CDR3 is TGTGCCAGCAGCACTAACAGGGGGCTTAACAATGAGCAGTTCTTC. It specifies CASSTNRGLNNEQFF.

This clonotype was recorded a few times. The CDR3 here is CASSLNVAGPYEQYF. The CDR3 nucleotides read TGTGCCAGCAGCTTAAACGTTGCGGGACCCTACGAGCAGTACTTC. The chain combines TRBV7-4 with TRBJ2-7; TRBD2 might be the D (6 bases). Trimming removed 2 bases from V and 2 bases from J, with 13 bases in between. This CDR3 spans 15 amino acids. Germline lookup yields CDR1 SGHVT and CDR2 SQSDAQ.

This clonotype has only a few counts. The genes are TRBV7-9 and TRBJ2-7, with 7 bases identical to TRBD2. J gave up 2 bases and V 1 base, and 5 bases lay outside the gene matches. Germline CDR1 reads SEHNR; CDR2 reads FQNEAQ (reference sequence). This CDR3 comprises 15 residues. The CDR3 is CASSLEGGGPYEQYF. The CDR3 DNA reads TGTGCCAGCAGCTTAGAGGGCGGGGGTCCCTACGAGCAGTACTTC.

This chain joins TRBV6-2 or TRBV6-3 and TRBJ2-2; D not certain. The CDR3 loop spans 14 amino acids. The V gene's germline CDR1 is MNHEY and CDR2 SVGEGT. Trimming took 6 bases from V and 9 from J, leaving 17 bases between them. The CDR3, as DNA: TGTGCCAGCAGCCCCCCCGGACCCGCCCGGGAGCTGTTTTTT. Protein sequence: CASSPPGPARELFF.

The genes are TRBV7-8 and TRBJ2-1; D possibly corresponds to TRBD2 (5 bases). The CDR3 loop spans 16 amino acids. The germline V gene has CDR1 SGHVS and CDR2 FQNEAQ. The ends were cut back, 5 bases at V and 0 bases at J, with 14 bases in the middle. The CDR3 sequence is CASSAGGDFSYNEQFF. The DNA of the CDR3 is TGTGCCAGCAGCGCCGGAGGCGATTTCTCCTACAATGAGCAGTTCTTC.

The chain uses TRBV4-1 and TRBJ2-2; 7 bases align to TRBD1. Germline assignment: CDR1 MGHRA and CDR2 YSYEKL. J gave up 2 bases and V 4 bases, and 7 bases lay outside the gene matches. This CDR3 region has 16 residues. The CDR3 DNA reads as TGCGCCAGCAGCCGTTTGACAGGGACAAACACCGGGGAGCTGTTTTTT. Residues: CASSRLTGTNTGELFF.

A few counts support this clonotype. The chain carries TRBV3-1 and TRBJ2-5; 8 bases are shared with TRBD1. Germline CDR1 reads LGHDT; CDR2 reads YNNKEL (reference sequence). V shed 1 base, J shed 5 bases, and the junction held 9 bases outside the gene matches. The CDR3 covers 16 residues. In DNA form, the CDR3 reads TGTGCCAGCAGCCAAGCGCGGCAGGGGGCCGCTGAGACCCAGTACTTC. Its protein product is CASSQARQGAAETQYF.